The 14 T cell receptor beta chains listed next were all sequenced from one sample in a study of blood T cell repertoires in COVID-19 (dated by TCRdb to between 2020 and 2021). Library preparation was by the immunoSEQ multiplex PCR assay. The immuneACCESS repertoire file appears here via TCRdb, limited to in-frame rearrangements. These files lack a portion of the clones; in checked studies, under half of the deficit traces to unresolved V genes, and the cause of the others is not known. The sample table shows 150,000 to 200,000 clones, and approximately 80% are seen once. The biggest ten clones account for roughly 7.1% of the sample. The sample comprised peripheral blood. The receptors here all came from a human donor in a cohort sampled during active COVID-19.

The chain recombines TRBV30 with TRBJ2-2; 9 nucleotides agree with TRBD1. CDR1 and CDR2 (germline): GTSNPN, SVGIG (reference sequence). With V trimmed by 5 bases and J by 7 bases, 11 bases remained unmatched. The CDR3 loop spans 15 amino acids. The CDR3 coding sequence is TGTGCCTGGTCCCTAGGACAGGGGCTCGGCGGGGAGCTGTTTTTT. It specifies CAWSLGQGLGGELFF.

This clone was found once. V and J are TRBV30 and TRBJ2-1; weak D call: TRBD2 (7 bases). Per germline, CDR1 GTSNPN and CDR2 SVGIG (reference sequence). V dropped 0 bases and J dropped 6 bases, with 15 bases sitting between them. The CDR3 totals 15 residues. This chain's CDR3 is CAWSVKGGGPNEQFF. The DNA for the CDR3 is TGTGCCTGGAGTGTAAAGGGGGGGGGCCCCAATGAGCAGTTCTTC.

V usage is TRBV18 and J usage is TRBJ2-7; D is perhaps TRBD1 (6 bases). Germline V lookup: CDR1 KGHSH, CDR2 LQKENI. Trimming removed 2 bases from V and 5 bases from J, with 13 bases in between. The CDR3 sequence is 14 residues long. The CDR3 loop reads CASSPRGWIDEQYF. The CDR3 DNA sequence: TGTGCCAGCTCACCAAGGGGGTGGATCGACGAGCAGTACTTC.

This chain connects TRBV6-5 to TRBJ1-1, with D unclear. The CDR3 consists of 13 residues. CDR1 and CDR2 from the germline V gene are MNHEY and SVGAGI. V lost 5 bases and J lost 0, with 7 bases in between. In nucleotides, the CDR3 is TGTGCCAGCAGTAGACTCGTGAACACTGAAGCTTTCTTT. Its translation: CASSRLVNTEAFF.

CDR3 nucleotide sequence: TGTGCCAGTCGACCCAGTCCCCCGGGGGGCAATGAGCAGTTCTTC. As protein: CASRPSPPGGNEQFF. The chain employs TRBV19 and TRBJ2-1; 7 bases are shared with TRBD2. The CDR3 extends over 15 amino acids. The trim removed 8 bases at V and 6 bases at J, leaving 13 bases unmatched. Germline V gene sequence: CDR1 LNHDA, CDR2 SQIVND (reference sequence).

The chain uses TRBV5-1 and TRBJ2-7; 8 bases are shared with TRBD1. This CDR3 is built from 13 residues. Germline assignment: CDR1 SGHRS and CDR2 YFSETQ. The junction had 5 bases not matched to a gene; V was cut back by 3 bases and J by 6 bases. As DNA, the CDR3 is TGCGCCAGCAGCTATGCAGGGGGCGGCGAGCAGTACTTC. The encoded protein is CASSYAGGGEQYF. The complete variable domain, with remaining parts taken from reference TRBV5-1 and TRBJ2-7, reads KAGVTQTPRYLIKTRGQQVTLSCSPISGHRSVSWYQQTPGQGLQFLFEYFSETQRNKGNFPGRFSGRQFSNSRSEMNVSTLELGDSALYLCASSYAGGGEQYFGPGTRLTVT.

Only one count was recorded for this clone. The chain recombines TRBV6-5 with TRBJ2-7; D uncertain. The germline V gene has CDR1 MNHEY and CDR2 SVGAGI. Trimming shortened V by 1 base and J by 1 base, and 11 bases separated the two germline ends. This CDR3 is built from 15 residues. CDR3 protein: CASSYFATPSYEQYF. The CDR3 nucleotides read TGTGCCAGCAGTTACTTTGCGACACCTTCCTACGAGCAGTACTTC.

For the CDR3, the DNA is TGTGCCACCAGCAGAGAGCGGTACAGGAATGAAAAACTGTTTTTT. It codes for CATSRERYRNEKLFF. The rearrangement uses TRBV15 and TRBJ1-4; a possible D gene is TRBD1 (5 bases). Germline-derived CDR1 and CDR2 are LNHNV and YYDKDF (reference sequence). This CDR3 contains 15 residues. Trimming left V 0 bases short and J 5 bases short, with 10 bases between.

The V call is TRBV5-5, the J call TRBJ1-6, with a possible D match to TRBD1 (5 bases). Trimming pared 3 bases from V and 7 bases from J, leaving 17 bases between. This CDR3 has 16 residues. Germline CDR1 reads SGHKS; CDR2 reads YYEKEE (reference sequence). The CDR3 DNA reads TGTGCCAGCAGCTCGGGCAACGGAGGGGAGAATTCACCCCTCCACTTT. Protein product: CASSSGNGGENSPLHF.

This clone was counted only a few times. The chain joins TRBV7-9 to TRBJ2-7; D may be TRBD2 (6 bases). Germline V gene sequence: CDR1 SEHNR, CDR2 FQNEAQ (reference sequence). The V and J ends lost 5 bases and 2 bases respectively, with 19 bases between them. This CDR3 contains 16 residues. This CDR3 reads CASSDTPGTLTYEQYF. CDR3 bases: TGTGCCAGCAGCGACACCCCGGGGACTCTCACCTACGAGCAGTACTTC.

This chain connects TRBV25-1 to TRBJ1-1, with D unclear. Looked up from germline, CDR1 is MGHDK and CDR2 is SYGVNS. V lost 9 bases and J 6 bases, leaving 11 bases between the germline ends. This CDR3 has 11 amino acids. CDR3 nucleotide sequence: TGTGCCAGTCAGGACTACTCTGAAGCTTTCTTT. Translating gives CASQDYSEAFF.

The chain has TRBV7-8 and TRBJ2-1; 7 bases are a match to TRBD2. The CDR3 is made up of 16 amino acids. CDR1 and CDR2 (germline): SGHVS, FQNEAQ. Losses at the gene ends were 1 base for V and 6 bases for J; bases not matched to a gene: 9. The CDR3 region has the DNA TGTGCCAGCAGCTTAGTTCTGGGGCGGGGGAGCAATGAGCAGTTCTTC. Encoded protein: CASSLVLGRGSNEQFF.

V usage is TRBV3-1 (or the pseudogene TRBV3-2) and J usage is TRBJ1-2; 9 bases map to TRBD1. This CDR3 spans 15 amino acids. The J segment lost 4 bases and the V segment lost 3 bases, leaving 6 bases of the junction unmatched. The germline V gene encodes CDR1 LGHDT and CDR2 YNNKEL (reference sequence). The CDR3: CASSHGQGPGYGYTF. The CDR3 bases are TGTGCCAGCAGCCACGGACAGGGGCCTGGCTATGGCTACACCTTC.

The count of this clone is one. The chain employs TRBV6-1 and TRBJ2-3, with a weak D call TRBD2 (6 bases). V lost 3 bases and J 0 bases, leaving 13 bases between the germline ends. CDR3 size: 16 residues. CDR1 MNHNS and CDR2 SASEGT come from the germline V gene. CDR3 DNA: TGTGCCAGCAGTGAGGAGCGGGCCACTAGCACAGATACGCAGTATTTT. This sequence encodes CASSEERATSTDTQYF.